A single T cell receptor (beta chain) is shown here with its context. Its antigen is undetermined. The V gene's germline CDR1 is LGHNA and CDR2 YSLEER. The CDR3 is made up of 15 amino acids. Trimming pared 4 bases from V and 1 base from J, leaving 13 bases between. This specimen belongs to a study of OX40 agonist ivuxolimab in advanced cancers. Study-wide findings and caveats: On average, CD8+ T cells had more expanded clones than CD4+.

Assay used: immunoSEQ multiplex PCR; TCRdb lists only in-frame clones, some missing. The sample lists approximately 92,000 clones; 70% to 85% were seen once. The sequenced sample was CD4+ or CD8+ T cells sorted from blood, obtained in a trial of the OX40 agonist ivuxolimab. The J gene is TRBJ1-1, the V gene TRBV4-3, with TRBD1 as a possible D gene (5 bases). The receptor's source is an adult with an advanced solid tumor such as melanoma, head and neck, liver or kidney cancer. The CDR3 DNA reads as TGCGCCAGCAGCCTCGGACACGAAAGGAACACTGAAGCTTTCTTT. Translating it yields CASSLGHERNTEAFF.